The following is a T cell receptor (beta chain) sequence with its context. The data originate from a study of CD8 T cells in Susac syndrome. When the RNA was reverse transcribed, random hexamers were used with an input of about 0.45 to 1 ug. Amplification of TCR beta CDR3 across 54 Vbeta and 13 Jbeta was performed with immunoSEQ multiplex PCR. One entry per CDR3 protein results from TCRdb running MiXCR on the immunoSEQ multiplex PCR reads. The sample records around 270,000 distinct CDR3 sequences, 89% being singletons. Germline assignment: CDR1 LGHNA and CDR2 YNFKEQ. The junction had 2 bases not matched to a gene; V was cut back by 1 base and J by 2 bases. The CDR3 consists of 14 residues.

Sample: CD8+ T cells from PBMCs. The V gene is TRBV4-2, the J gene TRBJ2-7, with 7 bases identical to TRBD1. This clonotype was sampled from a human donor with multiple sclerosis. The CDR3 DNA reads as TGTGCCAGCAGCCAAGGGGACAGCCCCTACGAGCAGTACTTC. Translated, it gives CASSQGDSPYEQYF.